The 32 T cell receptor beta chains below come from one sample, sequenced in a study of blood T cells in healthy people across ages. For the second PCR, which ran for about 6 to 11 cycles, a sample-barcoded 5' primer and a J-beta primer mix were used. TCRdb redid the calling of the 5' RACE reads with MiXCR, one entry per CDR3 protein. This sample has around 500,000 distinct CDR3 sequences, with 45% to 55% found just once. Sequencing input: blood. These receptors were obtained from an elderly man in good health.

The V call is TRBV9, the J call TRBJ2-7; TRBD1 matches at 7 bases. The CDR3 is 15 residues long. V shed 3 bases and J 1 base; nucleotides not matched to a gene: 7. Germline assignment: CDR1 SGDLS and CDR2 YYNGEE. For the CDR3, the DNA is TGTGCCAGCAGCGCAACAGGGGCAGGGTCCTACGAGCAGTACTTC. Its protein is CASSATGAGSYEQYF.

This chain uses TRBV7-2 with TRBJ2-3, with 10 bases aligning to TRBD2. The CDR3 spans 17 residues. Unmatched junction bases numbered 14, after V lost 5 bases and J lost 6 bases. CDR1 and CDR2 from the germline V gene are SGHTA and FQGNSA. CDR3 region: CASSVGFSGGAGDTQYF. The CDR3 bases are TGTGCCAGCAGCGTAGGTTTCAGCGGGGGGGCCGGGGATACGCAGTATTTT.

The chain combines TRBV5-6 with TRBJ2-5; the D gene is possibly TRBD2 (5 bases). V dropped 0 bases and J dropped 3 bases, with 9 bases sitting between them. The CDR3 extends over 14 amino acids. CDR1 is SGHDT and CDR2 is YYEEEE in the germline V gene. In DNA, the CDR3 is TGTGCCAGCAGCTTGGGGGGAGCTGAAGAGACCCAGTACTTC. Translated: CASSLGGAEETQYF.

This clonotype was seen at least ten times. The chain couples TRBV6-6 to TRBJ2-7; unclear D gene. The CDR3 is 13 amino acids. Looked up from germline, CDR1 is MNHNY and CDR2 is SVGAGI (reference sequence). V was clipped by 6 bases and J by 6 bases, with 15 bases between them. The CDR3 nucleotides are TGTGCCAGCAGCCCTACGGAGTTCGGCGAGCAGTACTTC. Encoded protein: CASSPTEFGEQYF.

This chain uses TRBV7-3 with TRBJ2-6; no firm D call. The CDR3 covers 15 residues. V lost 5 bases and J 0 bases, leaving 8 bases between the germline ends. The V gene's germline CDR1 is SGHTA and CDR2 FQGTGA. CDR3: CASSVHHSGANVLTF. In DNA form, the CDR3 reads TGTGCCAGCAGCGTCCACCACTCTGGGGCCAACGTCCTGACTTTC.

The chain employs TRBV6-2 or TRBV6-3 and TRBJ2-1; TRBD1 or TRBD2 may be the D gene (7 bases each). The germline V gene has CDR1 MNHEY and CDR2 SVGEGT. The CDR3 consists of 19 residues. V was clipped by 0 bases and J by 4 bases, with 22 bases between them. The CDR3 DNA reads as TGTGCCAGCAGTTACTCCGTCAGGGGGGGTAGCCTCCTTTACAATGAGCAGTTCTTC. Encoded protein: CASSYSVRGGSLLYNEQFF.

This clonotype was seen once. This sequence may be a read error, since a much larger clone differs from it by one base. This rearrangement joins TRBV6-5 to TRBJ2-6; unclear D gene. Germline lookup yields CDR1 MNHEY and CDR2 SVGAGI. V gave up 2 bases and J gave up 0 bases, with 8 bases separating them. The CDR3 spans 16 residues. The CDR3 sequence: CASSYLHISGANVLTF. The CDR3 region has the DNA TGTGCCAGCAGTTACCTCCACATCTCTGGGGCCAACGTCCTGACTTTC.

This clonotype has ten or more counts. This rearrangement joins TRBV6-6 to TRBJ2-5, with TRBD2 as a possible D gene (5 bases). V lost 2 bases and J 1 base, leaving 14 bases between the germline ends. CDR1 MNHNY and CDR2 SVGAGI come from the germline V gene (reference sequence). The length of the CDR3 is 16 residues. The CDR3 spells CASSYPGAAAQETQYF. CDR3 DNA sequence: TGTGCCAGCAGTTACCCCGGCGCAGCGGCCCAAGAGACCCAGTACTTC.

The chain has TRBV12-3 or TRBV12-4 and TRBJ1-2; weak D call: TRBD1 (5 bases). This CDR3 is 16 amino acids long. Trimming pared 7 bases from V and 0 bases from J, leaving 18 bases between. The CDR3 region is CASTIGGAFTNYGYTF. The CDR3 DNA is TGTGCCAGCACCATCGGGGGAGCTTTTACTAACTATGGCTACACCTTC.

This clonotype was counted between two and nine times. V gene TRBV7-9 combines with J gene TRBJ2-7, with TRBD2 identical over 7 bases. The CDR3 covers 14 residues. The V and J ends lost 5 bases and 2 bases, in that order; junction bases with no gene match: 6. Germline loops: CDR1 SEHNR, CDR2 FQNEAQ (reference sequence). The CDR3 nucleotides read TGTGCCAGCAGCCCCGGGGGGTCACCCTACGAGCAGTACTTC. It yields the protein CASSPGGSPYEQYF.

This clonotype was seen a handful of times. V usage is TRBV6-6 and J usage is TRBJ2-3, with a weak D call TRBD1 (5 bases). The CDR3 contains 14 residues. Trimming took off 2 bases at V and 3 bases at J, with 9 bases between the two ends. Germline values: CDR1 MNHNY, CDR2 SVGAGI (reference sequence). The CDR3 region has the DNA TGTGCCAGCAGTTACGGCCCAGGGACAGATACGCAGTATTTT. Translation: CASSYGPGTDTQYF.

This chain links TRBV19 with TRBJ2-1; TRBD1 is a possible D gene (5 bases). CDR1 is LNHDA and CDR2 is SQIVND in the germline V gene (reference sequence). This CDR3 is 11 amino acids long. V was shortened by 5 bases and J by 11 bases, with 10 bases between the two germline ends. CDR3 residues: CASSPDTQQFF. In DNA form, the CDR3 reads TGTGCCAGTAGTCCGGACACTCAGCAGTTCTTC.

V gene TRBV21-1 combines with J gene TRBJ2-5; the table's TRBD1 call for D was not verified on the DNA. TRBV21-1 is described as a pseudogene. This CDR3 is 14 amino acids long. CDR3 protein: CASSKRLGVETQYF. In nucleotides, the CDR3 is TGTGCCAGCAGCAAACGGTTGGGGGTGGAGACCCAGTACTTC.

With respect to this clonotype: One end of the junction does not line up with germline, which may come from a read error. CDR3 bases: TGTGCCAGCAATTCCCCCGACAGGGGGCCTGGCTGCACCTTC. This translates into CASNSPDRGPGCTF. V usage is TRBV28 and J usage is TRBJ1-2; the match to TRBD1 covers 10 bases. The CDR3 has 14 residues. Germline CDR1 reads MDHEN; CDR2 reads SYDVKM.

This chain links TRBV6-1 with TRBJ1-6; perhaps TRBD1 as D (6 bases). Per the germline V gene, CDR1 is MNHNS and CDR2 is SASEGT. The CDR3 has 18 amino acids. V gave up 5 bases and J gave up 9 bases, with 26 bases separating them. The DNA for the CDR3 is TGTGCCAGCAGTATTGGGGAGGGGCGGGGGGCCTTAATTTCACCCCTCCACTTT. Its protein product is CASSIGEGRGALISPLHF.

This chain links TRBV5-4 with TRBJ1-1, with 8 bases lining up with TRBD1. This CDR3 spans 13 amino acids. The junction had 11 bases not matched to a gene; V was cut back by 5 bases and J by 11 bases. Germline V gives CDR1 SGHNT, CDR2 YYREEE (reference sequence). CDR3 bases: TGTGCCAGCAGTTATGACAGGGGAAGCGGGGCTTTCTTT. This codes for CASSYDRGSGAFF.

V gene TRBV27 combines with J gene TRBJ2-2, with a possible D match to TRBD1 (6 bases). CDR1 and CDR2 (germline): MNHEY, SMNVEV (reference sequence). Trimming took 5 bases from V and 6 from J, leaving 13 bases between them. The CDR3 runs to 14 residues. The chain's CDR3 is CASSTNRVAGELFF. The CDR3, as DNA: TGTGCCAGCAGTACCAACAGGGTGGCCGGGGAGCTGTTTTTT.

A few counts support this clonotype. The chain carries TRBV15 and TRBJ2-5; D perhaps matches TRBD1 (5 bases). Trimming removed 4 bases at V and 2 bases at J, with 11 bases between. The germline V gene has CDR1 LNHNV and CDR2 YYDKDF (reference sequence). This CDR3 region has 14 residues. The CDR3 coding sequence is TGTGCCACCAGCACAAGACAGATACAAGAGACCCAGTACTTC. This sequence encodes CATSTRQIQETQYF.

This clonotype was observed a few times. The V gene is TRBV7-2, the J gene TRBJ2-5; D uncertain. CDR1 and CDR2 (germline): SGHTA, FQGNSA. The CDR3 spans 14 residues. V lost 0 bases, J lost 13 bases, and 18 bases lay in between. Here the CDR3 reads CASSLATASGSPYF. The CDR3 region has the DNA TGTGCCAGCAGCTTAGCCACAGCATCCGGTTCCCCGTACTTC. The complete variable domain, with remaining parts taken from reference TRBV7-2 and TRBJ2-5, reads GAGVSQSPSNKVTEKGKDVELRCDPISGHTALYWYRQSLGQGLEFLIYFQGNSAPDKSGLPSDRFSAERTGGSVSTLTIQRTQQEDSAVYLCASSLATASGSPYFGPGTRLLVL.

This rearrangement joins TRBV4-1 to TRBJ2-1; 7 nucleotides agree with TRBD2. V dropped 2 bases and J dropped 4; count of bases not matched to a gene: 8. The germline V gene has CDR1 MGHRA and CDR2 YSYEKL. The CDR3 consists of 16 residues. The CDR3 sequence: CASSQWSGRIYNEQFF. CDR3 DNA: TGCGCCAGCAGCCAATGGTCCGGGAGGATATACAATGAGCAGTTCTTC.

The chain employs TRBV15 and TRBJ2-4, with D perhaps TRBD2 (6 bases). The CDR3 has 13 residues. CDR1 and CDR2 from the germline V gene are LNHNV and YYDKDF (reference sequence). The V gene lost 0 bases and the J gene lost 13 bases, with 13 bases spanning the gap. CDR3 bases: TGTGCCACCAGCAGAGAGGACGTACGGGAGCAGTACTTC. As protein: CATSREDVREQYF.

This chain joins TRBV29-1 and TRBJ2-1, with D maybe TRBD1 (7 bases). The tail of the sequence fits TRBJ2-7 better, so the J call may be wrong. The germline V gene encodes CDR1 SQVTM and CDR2 ANQGSEA. The CDR3 runs to 14 residues. The DNA of the CDR3 is TGCAGCACCATCGACAGGGCGGGATACAATGAGCAGTACTTC. It encodes CSTIDRAGYNEQYF.

This clonotype was seen a handful of times. The J gene is TRBJ2-5, the V gene TRBV28; TRBD1 matches 7 bases. The J call may be mistaken, given a closer DNA end match to TRBJ2-7. CDR3 length: 15 residues. Germline V gene lookup returns CDR1 MDHEN and CDR2 SYDVKM. CDR3 loop: CASSLWGRGLYEQYF. DNA of the CDR3: TGTGCCAGCAGTTTGTGGGGCAGGGGGTTATACGAGCAGTACTTC.

This clonotype came up many times. This chain joins TRBV7-9 and TRBJ2-5, with D possibly being TRBD2 (7 bases). V was clipped by 3 bases and J by 5 bases, with 13 bases between them. The CDR3 loop spans 14 amino acids. CDR1 is SEHNR, CDR2 FQNEAQ, per germline (reference sequence). CDR3 sequence (DNA): TGTGCCAGCAGCTTGCGGGGGCAAACTGAGACCCAGTACTTC. Amino acids: CASSLRGQTETQYF.

This clonotype was recorded a few times. The CDR3 sequence is CASSSQGGYYEQYF. The CDR3 DNA follows: TGTGCCAGCAGTTCACAGGGGGGATACTACGAGCAGTACTTC. The chain recombines TRBV12-3 or TRBV12-4 with TRBJ2-7, with 8 bases aligning to TRBD1. The CDR3 totals 14 residues. The junction had 5 bases not matched to a gene; V was cut back by 4 bases and J by 3 bases.

This chain links TRBV7-9 with TRBJ2-5, with D tentatively TRBD1 or TRBD2 (5 bases each). There are 15 residues in the CDR3. Germline assignment: CDR1 SEHNR and CDR2 FQNEAQ (reference sequence). Trimming removed 0 bases at V and 11 bases at J, with 19 bases between. The CDR3 sequence: CASSLAGRALREQYF. The CDR3 DNA reads as TGTGCCAGCAGCTTAGCGGGGCGGGCCTTAAGGGAGCAGTACTTC.

The V and J genes are TRBV28 and TRBJ2-7; D not resolved. CDR1 MDHEN and CDR2 SYDVKM come from the germline V gene. The ends were cut back, 3 bases at V and 3 bases at J, with 9 bases in the middle. The CDR3 loop spans 13 amino acids. The CDR3 loop reads CASSLQAYYEQYF. CDR3 DNA: TGTGCCAGCAGTTTGCAGGCGTACTACGAGCAGTACTTC.

This rearrangement joins TRBV20-1 to TRBJ2-5; 9 nucleotides align to TRBD2. The CDR3 totals 15 residues. Unmatched junction bases numbered 8, after V lost 5 bases and J lost 1 base. Per the germline V gene, CDR1 is DFQATT and CDR2 is SNEGSKA (reference sequence). This chain's CDR3 is CSAPRASGTQETQYF. Written as DNA, the CDR3 is TGCAGTGCTCCCCGGGCTAGCGGGACCCAAGAGACCCAGTACTTC.

This chain joins TRBV10-3 and TRBJ1-1, with TRBD1 as a possible D gene (5 bases). CDR1 ENHRY and CDR2 SYGVKD come from the germline V gene. Trimming removed 2 bases at V and 3 bases at J, with 13 bases between. The CDR3 has 15 amino acids. This chain's CDR3 is CAISEGRAGHTEAFF. In DNA form, the CDR3 reads TGTGCCATCAGTGAGGGCAGGGCGGGTCACACTGAAGCTTTCTTT.

This clonotype was detected many times. This chain connects TRBV29-1 to TRBJ2-7, with D perhaps being TRBD1 or TRBD2 (5 bases each). The V end lost 6 bases, the J end lost 3 bases, and 12 bases lay between the germline ends. Germline V gives CDR1 SQVTM, CDR2 ANQGSEA. This CDR3 is 12 amino acids long. CDR3 nucleotides: TGCAGCGTCCAGACAGACTACTACGAGCAGTACTTC. Amino acids: CSVQTDYYEQYF.

The J gene is TRBJ2-1, the V gene TRBV6-2 or TRBV6-3, with D tentatively TRBD1 or TRBD2 (6 bases each). The CDR3 runs to 16 residues. With 4 bases removed from V and 1 base from J, the gap between germline ends came to 14 bases. Germline V gene lookup returns CDR1 MNHEY and CDR2 SVGEGT. The DNA of the CDR3 is TGTGCCAGCAGTTCCCCTGGAGGGGGTTCCTACAATGAGCAGTTCTTC. Translating it yields CASSSPGGGSYNEQFF.

This clonotype has a single count. The chain uses TRBV29-1 and TRBJ2-5, with D perhaps given as TRBD1 or TRBD2 (5 bases each). The germline gives CDR1 SQVTM, CDR2 ANQGSEA. The CDR3 runs 13 residues. V was pared by 6 bases and J by 2 bases, with 13 bases between. This CDR3 reads CSVQGRLQETQYF. CDR3 DNA sequence: TGCAGCGTCCAGGGACGGCTTCAAGAGACCCAGTACTTC.